Following are 32 T cell receptor beta chains from one sample sequenced in a study of T-cell reconstitution after alpha-beta-depleted transplantation in children. Unique molecular identifiers were built into the TCRbeta library. TCRdb used MiXCR to reprocess the PCR reads, holding one entry per CDR3 protein. The sample has approximately 980,000 distinct CDR3 sequences; around 30% are singletons. The source material was PBMCs, mostly from graft donor cells, sampled 360 days after TCRalphabeta/CD19-depleted stem cell transplant. These receptors were collected from a boy under three years old who had a stem cell transplant for SCID, so the T cells may come from the graft donor.

Only one count was recorded for this clonotype. The J gene is TRBJ1-1, the V gene TRBV5-5; D is unresolved. V lost 6 bases and J lost 1, with 7 bases in between. CDR1 is SGHKS and CDR2 is YYEKEE in the germline V gene (reference sequence). This CDR3 is built from 12 residues. CDR3 loop: CASITGNTEAFF. CDR3 DNA: TGTGCCAGCATCACGGGGAACACTGAAGCTTTCTTT.

The rearrangement uses TRBV3-1 and TRBJ1-4, with 7 bases lining up with TRBD1. Germline V gene data show CDR1 as LGHDT and CDR2 as YNNKEL (reference sequence). V trimming: 3 bases; J trimming: 0 bases; junction bases outside the gene matches: 4. The CDR3 consists of 16 residues. CDR3 loop: CASSQGQTTTNEKLFF. CDR3 coding DNA: TGTGCCAGCAGCCAGGGACAGACGACAACTAATGAAAAACTGTTTTTT.

The chain employs TRBV20-1 and TRBJ2-2; 8 nucleotides match TRBD2. V gave up 1 base and J gave up 6 bases; unmatched junction bases: 4. The CDR3 totals 14 residues. Germline values: CDR1 DFQATT, CDR2 SNEGSKA (reference sequence). As DNA, the CDR3 is TGCAGTGCTAGAGCACGGGGGGGCCCCGGGGAGCTGTTTTTT. The encoded protein is CSARARGGPGELFF.

This clonotype was seen more than once but under ten times. The J gene is TRBJ1-4, the V gene TRBV5-5; D not certain. The CDR3 runs to 15 residues. V shed 0 bases and J shed 0 bases, with 6 bases lying between them. The germline CDR1 and CDR2 sequences are SGHKS and YYEKEE (reference sequence). The CDR3 sequence is CASSLGRTTNEKLFF. The CDR3 region has the DNA TGTGCCAGCAGCTTGGGGCGGACAACTAATGAAAAACTGTTTTTT.

The V call is TRBV28, the J call TRBJ2-3; possible D gene TRBD2, 5 bases. V lost 5 bases, J lost 1 base, and 13 bases lay in between. CDR3 length: 15 residues. Germline V gene data show CDR1 as MDHEN and CDR2 as SYDVKM. CDR3 coding DNA: TGTGCCAGCAGTCCCCGGGAAATCGGCACAGATACGCAGTATTTT. It encodes CASSPREIGTDTQYF.

This clonotype has a handful of counts. This chain links TRBV28 with TRBJ2-3; the D gene is possibly TRBD2 (7 bases). The length of the CDR3 is 14 residues. V lost 3 bases and J 5 bases, leaving 12 bases between the germline ends. Germline loops: CDR1 MDHEN, CDR2 SYDVKM. CDR3 nucleotide sequence: TGTGCCAGCAGTTTTGGGGGGGCCATAGATACGCAGTATTTT. It is translated as CASSFGGAIDTQYF.

The genes are TRBV20-1 and TRBJ1-5; D is perhaps TRBD1 (5 bases). The CDR3 consists of 13 residues. Trimming stripped 3 bases from V and 5 bases from J, with 11 bases between. Germline V gives CDR1 DFQATT, CDR2 SNEGSKA (reference sequence). CDR3 nucleotide sequence: TGCAGTGCTAGTCGGGGCCGGTATCAGCCCCAGCATTTT. Protein: CSASRGRYQPQHF.

The J gene is TRBJ1-5, the V gene TRBV12-3 or TRBV12-4, with unresolved D. This CDR3 has 14 amino acids. V was shortened by 5 bases and J by 9 bases, with 17 bases between the two germline ends. The DNA for the CDR3 is TGTGCCAGCAGTCGGACGGTGGTGGATTTGCCCCAGCATTTT. Translation: CASSRTVVDLPQHF.

The J gene is TRBJ2-1, the V gene TRBV6-6; 9 nucleotides agree with TRBD2. Germline V CDR1 and CDR2: MNHNY, SVGAGI (reference sequence). V lost 0 bases and J lost 12; bases outside the gene matches: 3. CDR3 length: 13 amino acids. CDR3 protein: CASSYSAGGGQFF. CDR3 DNA sequence: TGTGCCAGCAGTTACTCAGCGGGGGGAGGGCAGTTCTTC.

This clonotype was detected a few times. V usage is TRBV12-3 or TRBV12-4 and J usage is TRBJ2-3; D may match TRBD1 or TRBD2 (6 bases each). Trimming took 6 bases from V and 5 from J, leaving 15 bases between them. This CDR3 contains 14 residues. The CDR3 coding sequence is TGTGCCAGCAGCCCCGGGGGCCTGAAAGATACGCAGTATTTT. Encoded protein: CASSPGGLKDTQYF.

CDR3 sequence: CASSPGQVVYNEQFF. The CDR3 DNA follows: TGTGCCAGCAGCCCTGGTCAGGTAGTGTACAATGAGCAGTTCTTC. The rearrangement links TRBV7-9 to TRBJ2-1; D gene uncertain. CDR1 is SEHNR, CDR2 FQNEAQ, per germline (reference sequence). The CDR3 is 15 residues long. The V end was cut by 5 bases, the J end by 4 bases, with 15 bases between.

In this sample, this clonotype turned up a few times. The chain couples TRBV11-3 to TRBJ2-1; 8 nucleotides line up with TRBD1. There are 15 residues in the CDR3. CDR1 is SGHNT and CDR2 is YENEEA in the germline V gene. With V trimmed by 5 bases and J by 7 bases, 10 bases remained unmatched. DNA of the CDR3: TGTGCCAGCAGCCCCCAGAGACAGGGGACGAATGAGCAGTTCTTC. Translation gives CASSPQRQGTNEQFF.

This clonotype appeared a few times. The CDR3 region is CASSPLTGETQYF. For the CDR3, the DNA is TGCGCCAGCAGCCCCCTGACTGGAGAGACCCAGTACTTC. J is TRBJ2-5 and V is TRBV5-1; D not resolved. V lost 4 bases and J 4 bases, leaving 11 bases between the germline ends. Per the germline V gene, CDR1 is SGHRS and CDR2 is YFSETQ. The CDR3 runs 13 residues.

The rearrangement links TRBV7-2 to TRBJ2-3, with no clear D. This CDR3 contains 14 residues. Trimming removed 6 bases from V and 4 bases from J, with 14 bases in between. CDR1 and CDR2 from the germline V gene are SGHTA and FQGNSA. The CDR3 protein is CASRSGGIPDTQYF. CDR3 DNA: TGTGCCAGCAGATCAGGTGGTATTCCAGATACGCAGTATTTT.

This clonotype was recorded only once. This rearrangement joins TRBV5-1 to TRBJ2-1; 8 bases are shared with TRBD2. The CDR3 is 15 residues long. Germline V gene sequence: CDR1 SGHRS, CDR2 YFSETQ. The trim removed 1 base at V and 7 bases at J, leaving 7 bases unmatched. CDR3: CASSLSGGRRNEQFF. CDR3 nucleotide sequence: TGCGCCAGCAGCTTGTCGGGGGGGCGCAGGAATGAGCAGTTCTTC. Full variable domain (rest looked up from reference TRBV5-1 and TRBJ2-1): KAGVTQTPRYLIKTRGQQVTLSCSPISGHRSVSWYQQTPGQGLQFLFEYFSETQRNKGNFPGRFSGRQFSNSRSEMNVSTLELGDSALYLCASSLSGGRRNEQFFGPGTRLTVL.

V is TRBV6-5 and J is TRBJ1-4, with D unresolved. The V end was cut by 5 bases, the J end by 3 bases, with 13 bases between. The germline CDR1 and CDR2 sequences are MNHEY and SVGAGI. This CDR3 has 15 amino acids. The CDR3 DNA reads TGTGCCAGCAGTAGCCTGGTGCAACCTAATGAAAAACTGTTTTTT. Amino acid sequence: CASSSLVQPNEKLFF.

This clonotype was picked up one time. The chain combines TRBV18 with TRBJ1-4; possibly TRBD1 for D (5 bases). CDR3 length: 16 residues. Trimming shortened V by 0 bases and J by 5 bases, and 13 bases separated the two germline ends. Per germline, CDR1 KGHSH and CDR2 LQKENI. As DNA, the CDR3 is TGTGCCAGCTCACCACCGGTCAACAGGCCGAATGAAAAACTGTTTTTT. Its protein is CASSPPVNRPNEKLFF.

The chain employs TRBV5-1 and TRBJ1-2; tentatively, D is TRBD1 (5 bases). Per germline, CDR1 SGHRS and CDR2 YFSETQ. V was cut by 4 bases and J by 2 bases, with 12 bases left in between. The CDR3 loop spans 14 amino acids. CDR3 amino acids: CASSLGPSNYGYTF. In DNA, the CDR3 is TGCGCCAGCAGCCTGGGACCTAGCAACTATGGCTACACCTTC.

The V gene is TRBV27, the J gene TRBJ2-5; 8 bases are a match to TRBD1. The CDR3 runs to 14 residues. V shed 3 bases, J shed 4 bases, and the junction held 4 bases outside the gene matches. Germline CDR1 reads MNHEY; CDR2 reads SMNVEV (reference sequence). The CDR3 nucleotides are TGTGCCAGCAGTTTTCGGACAGGGAGAGAGACCCAGTACTTC. This sequence encodes CASSFRTGRETQYF.

This clonotype has a handful of counts. The rearrangement joins TRBV27 to TRBJ2-6, with 9 bases fitting TRBD1. The junction had 10 bases not matched to a gene; V was cut back by 4 bases and J by 0 bases. This CDR3 contains 19 residues. Looked up from germline, CDR1 is MNHEY and CDR2 is SMNVEV (reference sequence). This chain's CDR3 is CASSSPGQGISSGANVLTF. DNA for the CDR3: TGTGCCAGCAGTTCTCCGGGACAGGGTATATCCTCTGGGGCCAACGTCCTGACTTTC.

This clonotype turned up a few times. The rearrangement links TRBV6-1 to TRBJ2-7, with a possible D match to TRBD1 (5 bases). In germline, CDR1 is MNHNS, CDR2 SASEGT. The CDR3 is made up of 15 amino acids. V lost 6 bases, J lost 0 bases, and 15 bases lay in between. The CDR3 reads CASRPRGWSSYEQYF. The CDR3 coding sequence is TGTGCCAGCAGGCCTAGGGGATGGAGCTCCTACGAGCAGTACTTC.

The J gene is TRBJ2-1, the V gene TRBV6-2 or TRBV6-3; 9 bases agree with TRBD2. V lost 5 bases, J lost 4 bases, and 6 bases stayed unmatched. CDR1 MNHEY and CDR2 SVGEGT come from the germline V gene. This CDR3 is built from 15 residues. The CDR3 sequence: CASSLAGFNYNEQFF. The CDR3 DNA reads TGTGCCAGCAGTCTAGCGGGGTTCAATTACAATGAGCAGTTCTTC.

The V gene is TRBV20-1, the J gene TRBJ2-2, with TRBD1 identical over 9 bases. Trimming cost V 6 bases and J 7 bases; bases outside gene matches: 9. The CDR3 is 14 amino acids. Per the germline V gene, CDR1 is DFQATT and CDR2 is SNEGSKA (reference sequence). The CDR3 spells CSAPRQGGNGELFF. The CDR3 DNA follows: TGCAGTGCGCCCCGACAGGGGGGAAACGGGGAGCTGTTTTTT.

This clonotype has only a few counts. This chain connects TRBV5-6 to TRBJ2-1, with TRBD2 identical over 7 bases. V lost 3 bases, J lost 13 bases, and 7 bases stayed unmatched. The V gene's germline CDR1 is SGHDT and CDR2 YYEEEE. This CDR3 is 12 amino acids long. This CDR3 is CASSWGGQGQFF. The CDR3 bases are TGTGCCAGCAGCTGGGGAGGGCAGGGTCAGTTCTTC.

V is TRBV9 and J is TRBJ2-7; no clear D. V was trimmed by 0 bases and J by 2 bases, leaving 9 bases between them. Germline CDR1 is SGDLS and CDR2 is YYNGEE. This CDR3 spans 14 amino acids. The CDR3 reads CASSVGSGTYEQYF. DNA of the CDR3: TGTGCCAGCAGCGTAGGATCCGGAACCTACGAGCAGTACTTC.

The chain combines TRBV12-3 or TRBV12-4 with TRBJ1-6; 9 positions match TRBD1. The CDR3 is made up of 16 amino acids. With V trimmed by 5 bases and J by 7 bases, 9 bases remained unmatched. CDR3 in DNA: TGTGCCAGCAGTCAAGGGACAGGGTCAGCAAATTCACCCCTCCACTTT. Amino acid sequence: CASSQGTGSANSPLHF.

A note on this clonotype: An end of the junction does not agree with germline; a read error may underlie this. The chain couples TRBV4-2 to TRBJ2-7, with TRBD2 matching 8 bases. Germline CDR1 reads LGHNA; CDR2 reads YNFKEQ. CDR3 length equals 16 residues. The CDR3 reads CASSQGGSGDSYELYF. CDR3 nucleotides: TGTGCCAGCAGCCAAGGTGGTAGCGGGGACTCCTACGAGCTGTACTTC.

This clonotype was seen a few times. The chain couples TRBV20-1 to TRBJ2-7; 10 nucleotides agree with TRBD1. J lost 0 bases, V lost 1 base, and 3 bases had no gene match. There are 15 residues in the CDR3. CDR1 is DFQATT and CDR2 is SNEGSKA in the germline V gene (reference sequence). The CDR3 sequence: CSARGTGGPSYEQYF. Here the CDR3 DNA reads TGCAGTGCTAGAGGGACAGGGGGTCCCTCCTACGAGCAGTACTTC.

This clonotype occurred many times. CDR3 amino acids: CASSFVPTQGYEQYF. The CDR3 DNA sequence: TGTGCCAGCAGCTTCGTCCCAACTCAGGGCTACGAGCAGTACTTC. V is TRBV5-5 and J is TRBJ2-7, with a possible D match to TRBD1 (5 bases). This CDR3 has 15 residues. Germline lookup yields CDR1 SGHKS and CDR2 YYEKEE (reference sequence). V was shortened by 2 bases and J by 3 bases, with 15 bases between the two germline ends.

The chain uses TRBV19 and TRBJ2-7; D not certain. The CDR3 is 16 residues long. The V end was cut by 6 bases, the J end by 6 bases, with 24 bases between. Germline CDR1 LNHDA, CDR2 SQIVND (reference sequence). Here the CDR3 reads CASSPTGLSPASEQYF. CDR3 DNA sequence: TGTGCCAGTAGCCCCACGGGCCTCTCCCCGGCGAGCGAGCAGTACTTC.

Here the CDR3 reads CSARSGYGNSPLHF. CDR3 sequence (DNA): TGCAGTGCTAGGTCCGGGTATGGTAATTCACCCCTCCACTTT. This sequence joins TRBV20-1 and TRBJ1-6, with no clear D. Trimming removed 3 bases at V and 6 bases at J, with 12 bases between. This CDR3 has 14 amino acids. Germline values: CDR1 DFQATT, CDR2 SNEGSKA (reference sequence).

The genes are TRBV12-5 and TRBJ2-5, with 10 nucleotides matching TRBD1. The CDR3 contains 15 residues. Losses at the gene ends were 1 base for V and 5 bases for J; bases not matched to a gene: 4. Germline V CDR1 and CDR2: LGHNT, FRNRAP. The CDR3 region is CASGLGGQGQETQYF. DNA of the CDR3: TGTGCTAGTGGTTTGGGGGGACAGGGGCAGGAGACCCAGTACTTC.